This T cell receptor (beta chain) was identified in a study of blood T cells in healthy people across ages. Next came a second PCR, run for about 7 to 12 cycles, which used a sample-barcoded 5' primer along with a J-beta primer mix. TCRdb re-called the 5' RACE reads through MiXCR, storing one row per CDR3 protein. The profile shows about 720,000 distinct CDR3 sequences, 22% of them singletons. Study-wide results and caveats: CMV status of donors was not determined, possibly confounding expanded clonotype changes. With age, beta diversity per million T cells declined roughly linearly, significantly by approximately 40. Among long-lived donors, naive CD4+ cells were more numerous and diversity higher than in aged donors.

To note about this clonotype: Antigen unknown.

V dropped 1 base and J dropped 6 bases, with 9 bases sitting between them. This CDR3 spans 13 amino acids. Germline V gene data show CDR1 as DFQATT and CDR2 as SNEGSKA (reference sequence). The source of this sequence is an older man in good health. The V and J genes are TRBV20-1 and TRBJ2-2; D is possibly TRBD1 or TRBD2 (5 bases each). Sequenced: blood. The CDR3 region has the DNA TGCAGTGCTAGAGTCCTGGGGGCCGGGGAGCTGTTTTTT. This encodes CSARVLGAGELFF.